Listed here are 5 T cell receptor beta chains from one sample, sequenced in a study of technical replicates of blood from a handful of donors. Assay: immunoSEQ multiplex PCR; the TCRdb copy retains only in-frame clones and omits some. The sample lists approximately 79,000 clones, 96% occurring once. The source material was T cells isolated from PBMCs. The receptors here all came from a human donor in good health.

V and J are TRBV5-6 and TRBJ1-4; 7 bases map to TRBD1. V gave up 0 bases and J gave up 8 bases; unmatched junction bases: 7. The CDR3 consists of 15 residues. The germline V gene encodes CDR1 SGHDT and CDR2 YYEEEE. The CDR3 is CASSLVGDRGEKLFF. In DNA form, the CDR3 reads TGTGCCAGCAGCTTGGTCGGGGACAGAGGAGAAAAACTGTTTTTT.

The chain has TRBV19 and TRBJ2-7, with TRBD2 identical over 7 bases. After removal of 0 bases from V and 12 bases from J, the junction contained 5 bases not matched to a gene. The CDR3 is made up of 12 amino acids. Germline CDR1 LNHDA, CDR2 SQIVND (reference sequence). Here the CDR3 reads CASSIDRRELYF. The CDR3 DNA reads as TGTGCCAGTAGTATAGATAGGCGGGAGTTGTACTTC.

This chain uses TRBV5-6 with TRBJ1-2; 9 positions match TRBD1. Germline CDR1 and CDR2: SGHDT and YYEEEE. J gave up 2 bases and V 3 bases, and 5 bases lay outside the gene matches. The CDR3 extends over 15 amino acids. Here the CDR3 DNA reads TGTGCCAGCAGCTCCGGGACAGGGATCAACTATGGCTACACCTTC. Its translation: CASSSGTGINYGYTF.

The chain uses TRBV7-9 and TRBJ1-5; D unclear. CDR3 length equals 13 residues. Per the germline V gene, CDR1 is SEHNR and CDR2 is FQNEAQ (reference sequence). Trimming took 2 bases from V and 4 from J, leaving 6 bases between them. This CDR3 reads CASSLNSNQPQHF. The CDR3 region has the DNA TGTGCCAGCAGCTTAAACTCTAATCAGCCCCAGCATTTT.

J is TRBJ1-5 and V is TRBV6-1; D possibly corresponds to TRBD1 (5 bases). From germline, CDR1 is MNHNS and CDR2 SASEGT. V lost 6 bases, J lost 3 bases, and 9 bases lay in between. CDR3 length equals 13 residues. CDR3: CASSGGVNQPQHF. The CDR3 DNA is TGTGCCAGCAGCGGGGGTGTCAATCAGCCCCAGCATTTT.